These 19 T cell receptor beta chains were all obtained from the same sample, sequenced in a study of post-analysis software for immune sequencing data. Which antigens these TCRs recognize remains unknown. The TCR beta cDNA libraries contained unique molecular identifiers. TCRdb analysed the PCR reads with MiXCR anew, one entry per CDR3 protein. The table includes more than 450,000 distinct CDR3 sequences, roughly 40% detected once. Whole-study findings and limits: When patients were compared with controls, four or five TRBV segments were more frequent, TRBV5-6, TRBV5-1 and TRBV20-1 among them.

The sequenced sample was blood. All receptors derive from a girl aged 10 to 17 with multiple sclerosis.

This clonotype was detected a few times. V gene TRBV10-3 combines with J gene TRBJ2-7; TRBD2 might be the D (6 bases). CDR3 size: 17 residues. V lost 0 bases, J lost 0 bases, and 15 bases lay in between. Germline V gene lookup returns CDR1 ENHRY and CDR2 SYGVKD. The CDR3 bases are TGTGCCATCAGTGAGTCTGGTCGCGGGGCCAGCTCCTACGAGCAGTACTTC. This sequence encodes CAISESGRGASSYEQYF.

The rearrangement links TRBV5-1 to TRBJ2-3; 8 nucleotides match TRBD1. The CDR3 is made up of 14 amino acids. Germline values: CDR1 SGHRS, CDR2 YFSETQ. The ends lost 4 bases at V and 1 base at J; junction bases unmatched: 2. CDR3 in DNA: TGCGCCAGCAGCACACAGGGGGGCACAGATACGCAGTATTTT. Translated: CASSTQGGTDTQYF. The full variable domain, with the rest looked up from reference TRBV5-1 and TRBJ2-3, is KAGVTQTPRYLIKTRGQQVTLSCSPISGHRSVSWYQQTPGQGLQFLFEYFSETQRNKGNFPGRFSGRQFSNSRSEMNVSTLELGDSALYLCASSTQGGTDTQYFGPGTRLTVL.

Turning to this clonotype: A read error may account for a junction end that differs from germline. V and J are TRBV7-7 and TRBJ1-4; D unclear. The CDR3 has 13 amino acids. Per the germline V gene, CDR1 is SSHAT and CDR2 is FNYEAQ (reference sequence). CDR3 in DNA: TGTGCTAGCAGCCCCGAGCAGGCCGGGCAACTGTTTTTT. This gives the protein CASSPEQAGQLFF.

This clonotype was detected only a few times. A much bigger clone sits one base away, suggesting this may be a read error. V is TRBV12-3 or TRBV12-4 and J is TRBJ2-3, with 7 nucleotides matching TRBD1. The CDR3 spans 15 residues. This CDR3 is CASSSTGSRTDTEYF. For the CDR3, the DNA is TGTGCCAGCAGTTCGACAGGGTCGAGGACAGATACGGAGTATTTT.

The V gene is TRBV7-9, the J gene TRBJ2-7, with 7 bases identical to TRBD2. The junction had 10 bases not matched to a gene; V was cut back by 4 bases and J by 7 bases. This CDR3 has 14 amino acids. Germline-derived CDR1 and CDR2 are SEHNR and FQNEAQ (reference sequence). CDR3 loop: CASSYGGIQEEQYF. CDR3 bases: TGTGCCAGCAGCTACGGGGGGATCCAAGAAGAGCAGTACTTC.

This clonotype was counted between two and nine times. The CDR3 sequence is CASRDRGNTYEQYF. The CDR3 coding sequence is TGTGCCAGCAGGGACAGGGGCAATACCTACGAGCAGTACTTC. V gene TRBV3-1 combines with J gene TRBJ2-4, with 9 nucleotides matching TRBD1. TRBJ2-7 explains the end of the DNA better; the J call may be wrong. This CDR3 has 14 amino acids. Germline V lookup: CDR1 LGHDT, CDR2 YNNKEL (reference sequence).

On this clonotype itself: Without the conserved terminal phenylalanine or tryptophan, this CDR3 likely stems from a read error. The chain employs TRBV6-1 and TRBJ1-2, with 10 bases lining up with TRBD1. Germline lookup yields CDR1 MNHNS and CDR2 SASEGT. The CDR3 sequence is 15 residues long. The J segment lost 9 bases and the V segment lost 6 bases, leaving 13 bases of the junction unmatched. The CDR3 nucleotides are TGTGCCAGCAGGGGAAGACAGGGGGCGGCCATGAGCTACACCTGC. Encoded protein: CASRGRQGAAMSYTC.

This clonotype has a handful of counts. The rearrangement joins TRBV15 to TRBJ2-7; perhaps D is TRBD1 or TRBD2 (5 bases each). Trimming stripped 5 bases from V and 2 bases from J, with 10 bases between. CDR1 LNHNV and CDR2 YYDKDF come from the germline V gene (reference sequence). CDR3 length: 13 amino acids. The CDR3 spells CATSPRDPYEQYF. CDR3 coding DNA: TGTGCCACCAGCCCACGGGACCCCTACGAGCAGTACTTC.

The chain links TRBV5-1 to TRBJ2-7; TRBD2 agrees at 9 bases. The CDR3 is made up of 14 amino acids. Germline V gives CDR1 SGHRS, CDR2 YFSETQ. V gave up 4 bases and J gave up 3 bases; unmatched junction bases: 5. The CDR3 DNA reads as TGCGCCAGCAGCGCGACTAGCGGAGGCTACGAGCAGTACTTC. Its protein is CASSATSGGYEQYF.

This sequence joins TRBV3-1 and TRBJ1-2, with a weak D call TRBD1 (5 bases). The length of the CDR3 is 15 residues. Trimming removed 0 bases from V and 8 bases from J, with 16 bases in between. Germline CDR1 LGHDT, CDR2 YNNKEL (reference sequence). This CDR3 is CASSQEATGSYGYTF. DNA of the CDR3: TGTGCCAGCAGCCAAGAGGCCACAGGTTCCTACGGCTACACCTTC.

The chain carries TRBV6-1 and TRBJ1-1; D not certain. With 4 bases removed from V and 7 bases from J, the gap between germline ends came to 7 bases. The CDR3 has 11 residues. CDR1 and CDR2 (germline): MNHNS, SASEGT. CDR3 bases: TGTGCCAGCAGTGGCGGAATTGAAGCTTTCTTT. This codes for CASSGGIEAFF.

This clonotype was observed a few times. The chain uses TRBV7-9 and TRBJ2-7; D is ambiguous. Trimming took off 5 bases at V and 7 bases at J, with 18 bases between the two ends. The CDR3 length is 14 residues. Germline V gives CDR1 SEHNR, CDR2 FQNEAQ (reference sequence). CDR3 region: CASSPTLWTWEQYF. In nucleotides, the CDR3 is TGTGCCAGCAGCCCGACCCTCTGGACGTGGGAGCAGTACTTC.

The chain uses TRBV12-3 or TRBV12-4 and TRBJ1-5; a weak D match, TRBD1 (5 bases). V was pared by 1 base and J by 1 base, with 11 bases between. The CDR3 consists of 16 residues. CDR3 coding DNA: TGTGCCAGCAGTTTAGGCAGGGTAGACAGCAATCAGCCCCAGCATTTT. Its translation is CASSLGRVDSNQPQHF.

This clonotype was counted between two and nine times. The J gene is TRBJ2-3, the V gene TRBV20-1, with 10 nucleotides matching TRBD1. The V segment lost 6 bases and the J segment 4 bases; nucleotides outside the gene matches: 4. Germline V gene lookup returns CDR1 DFQATT and CDR2 SNEGSKA (reference sequence). CDR3 length: 13 amino acids. The CDR3: CSARQGAADTQYF. As DNA, the CDR3 is TGCAGTGCCAGACAGGGGGCGGCAGATACGCAGTATTTT.

In its sample, this clonotype was seen a few times. This chain connects TRBV7-6 to TRBJ1-2, with D perhaps TRBD1 (5 bases). From germline, CDR1 is SGHVS and CDR2 FNYEAQ. The CDR3 is 16 amino acids. Deletions cut 8 bases from V and 4 bases from J, with 23 bases between. CDR3 amino acids: CASSPTGRQRGYGYTF. The CDR3 DNA reads as TGTGCCAGCTCTCCAACGGGGCGCCAAAGGGGCTATGGCTACACCTTC.

The genes are TRBV12-3 or TRBV12-4 and TRBJ2-7, with TRBD2 as a possible D gene (5 bases). The V gene lost 7 bases and the J gene lost 5 bases, with 9 bases spanning the gap. The CDR3 extends over 11 amino acids. CDR3 protein: CASTEGHEQYF. CDR3 sequence (DNA): TGTGCCAGCACCGAGGGCCACGAGCAGTACTTC.

A few counts support this clonotype. V is TRBV20-1 and J is TRBJ2-5; D call uncertain. The V end was cut by 6 bases, the J end by 1 base, with 15 bases between. Germline loops: CDR1 DFQATT, CDR2 SNEGSKA (reference sequence). The CDR3 is 14 residues long. CDR3 coding DNA: TGCAGTGCGGTGGACCGCTCCCCCCAAGAGACCCAGTACTTC. Translation: CSAVDRSPQETQYF.

The V call is TRBV3-1, the J call TRBJ1-1, with no clear D. Per germline, CDR1 LGHDT and CDR2 YNNKEL (reference sequence). Trimming removed 4 bases from V and 4 bases from J, with 7 bases in between. The CDR3 has 12 amino acids. For the CDR3, the DNA is TGTGCCAGCAGCCGTGGGTTCACTGAAGCTTTCTTT. It is translated as CASSRGFTEAFF. Using reference TRBV3-1 and TRBJ1-1 for the parts outside the CDR3, the full variable domain is DTAVSQTPKYLVTQMGNDKSIKCEQNLGHDTMYWYKQDSKKFLKIMFSYNNKELIINETVPNRFSPKSPDKAHLNLHINSLELGDSAVYFCASSRGFTEAFFGQGTRLTVV.

This clonotype was seen many times. The chain recombines TRBV29-1 with TRBJ2-3; 7 bases are shared with TRBD1. CDR1 and CDR2 (germline): SQVTM, ANQGSEA. The CDR3 covers 14 residues. Trimming removed 3 bases from V and 0 bases from J; junction bases left unmatched: 3. In DNA, the CDR3 is TGCAGCGTTGACGACAGGGACAGCACAGATACGCAGTATTTT. Translated: CSVDDRDSTDTQYF.